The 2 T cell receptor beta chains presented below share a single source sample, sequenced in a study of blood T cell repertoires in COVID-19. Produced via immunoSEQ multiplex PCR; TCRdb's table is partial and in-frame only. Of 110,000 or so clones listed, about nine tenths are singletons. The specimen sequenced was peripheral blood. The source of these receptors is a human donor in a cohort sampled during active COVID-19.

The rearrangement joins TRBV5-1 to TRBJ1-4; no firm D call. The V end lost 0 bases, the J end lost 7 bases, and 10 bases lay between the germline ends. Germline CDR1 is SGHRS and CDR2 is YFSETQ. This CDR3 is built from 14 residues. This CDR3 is CASSLGGSAEKLFF. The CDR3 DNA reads TGCGCCAGCAGCTTGGGAGGGAGTGCTGAAAAACTGTTTTTT.

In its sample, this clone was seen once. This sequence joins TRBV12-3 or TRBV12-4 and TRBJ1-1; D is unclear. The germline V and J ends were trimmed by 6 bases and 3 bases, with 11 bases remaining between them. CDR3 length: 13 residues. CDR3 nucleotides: TGTGCCAGCAGGATAAATGGGCACACTGAAGCTTTCTTT. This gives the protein CASRINGHTEAFF.